This record looks at one T cell receptor (beta chain) sequence and its context. The CDR3 is 16 residues long. Germline CDR1 and CDR2: LNHDA and SQIVND (reference sequence). V was shortened by 5 bases and J by 8 bases, with 22 bases between the two germline ends. The data stem from a study of T-cell reconstitution after alpha-beta-depleted transplantation in children. It was with unique molecular identifiers that the TCRbeta library was prepared. TCRdb used MiXCR to reprocess the PCR reads, holding one entry per CDR3 protein. This table holds 700,000 to 850,000 distinct CDR3 sequences, roughly 16% found once.

The genes are TRBV19 and TRBJ2-1; D ambiguous. The sequence was collected from a male patient younger than 18 who had a stem cell transplant for acute lymphoblastic leukemia, so the T cells may come from the graft donor. The specimen was PBMCs, mostly from graft donor cells, collected 360 days after TCRalphabeta/CD19-depleted stem cell transplant. CDR3 loop: CASSALPGTGIDEQFF. The CDR3 DNA sequence: TGTGCCAGTAGTGCCCTACCCGGCACTGGTATTGATGAGCAGTTCTTC. Full variable domain (missing parts from reference TRBV19 and TRBJ2-1): DGGITQSPKYLFRKEGQNVTLSCEQNLNHDAMYWYRQDPGQGLRLIYYSQIVNDFQKGDIAEGYSVSREKKESFPLTVTSAQKNPTAFYLCASSALPGTGIDEQFFGPGTRLTVL.